These 10 T cell receptor beta chains originate from one sample sequenced in a study of shared clonotypes between healthy human individuals. The data were produced by immunoSEQ multiplex PCR, yet TCRdb's version contains in-frame clones alone and is incomplete. The sample has 1,500,000 or so clones, approximately 98.5% seen once. The material sequenced was naive CD4+ T cells sorted from blood. As for subset: CD45RA+ positively selected. The receptors come from a man aged 25-40 years in good health.

The chain recombines TRBV7-2 with TRBJ2-2; weak D call: TRBD2 (6 bases). The CDR3 consists of 13 residues. Germline values: CDR1 SGHTA, CDR2 FQGNSA. Between the trimmed V and J ends, which lost 2 bases and 6 bases, there was a span of 7 bases. CDR3 bases: TGTGCCAGCAGCTTATGGGGGGCCGGGGAGCTGTTTTTT. Residues: CASSLWGAGELFF.

The rearrangement links TRBV5-1 to TRBJ1-2, with 7 bases that match TRBD1. CDR3 length: 15 residues. After removal of 0 bases from V and 7 bases from J, the junction contained 9 bases not matched to a gene. Germline lookup yields CDR1 SGHRS and CDR2 YFSETQ. The CDR3 is CASSLVTGYSGGYTF. CDR3 nucleotide sequence: TGCGCCAGCAGCTTGGTGACAGGGTATAGTGGTGGCTACACCTTC.

V and J are TRBV27 and TRBJ2-7; the D gene is possibly TRBD2 (6 bases). The ends were cut back, 5 bases at V and 0 bases at J, with 14 bases in the middle. CDR1 and CDR2 from the germline V gene are MNHEY and SMNVEV (reference sequence). This CDR3 has 15 amino acids. The CDR3 coding sequence is TGTGCCAGCAGTCTACTAGCAACTAGCTCCTACGAGCAGTACTTC. Amino acids: CASSLLATSSYEQYF.

The chain is built from TRBV28 and TRBJ1-5; 8 nucleotides line up with TRBD1. The junction had 14 bases not matched to a gene; V was cut back by 5 bases and J by 2 bases. This CDR3 has 18 amino acids. Germline CDR1 is MDHEN and CDR2 is SYDVKM. CDR3 sequence reads: CASSPQPYKTGGNQPQHF. CDR3 coding DNA: TGTGCCAGCAGTCCCCAACCTTATAAGACAGGGGGCAATCAGCCCCAGCATTTT.

The chain joins TRBV9 to TRBJ1-1, with 8 bases aligning to TRBD1. Germline V gene data show CDR1 as SGDLS and CDR2 as YYNGEE. Unmatched junction bases numbered 7, after V lost 4 bases and J lost 2 bases. CDR3 length equals 15 residues. This CDR3 is CASSSGTGYNTEAFF. The CDR3 DNA sequence: TGTGCCAGCAGCTCCGGGACAGGCTACAACACTGAAGCTTTCTTT.

The CDR3 sequence: CASSIGQAVDTQYF. In nucleotides, the CDR3 is TGTGCCAGTAGTATAGGACAGGCCGTTGATACGCAGTATTTT. The genes are TRBV19 and TRBJ2-3; D possibly corresponds to TRBD1 (6 bases). Germline CDR1 reads LNHDA; CDR2 reads SQIVND (reference sequence). V shed 1 base and J shed 6 bases, with 11 bases lying between them. The CDR3 has 14 amino acids.

This sequence joins TRBV7-9 and TRBJ1-2, with a tentative D call TRBD1 (5 bases). Trimming left V 2 bases short and J 7 bases short, with 17 bases between. The germline CDR1 and CDR2 sequences are SEHNR and FQNEAQ (reference sequence). There are 15 residues in the CDR3. CDR3 sequence: CASSLPLGRQGGYTF. The CDR3 DNA reads as TGTGCCAGCAGCTTACCTCTCGGACGTCAGGGTGGCTACACCTTC.

The chain is built from TRBV28 and TRBJ1-2; TRBD1 is a possible D gene (6 bases). The CDR3 length is 13 residues. CDR1 and CDR2 from the germline V gene are MDHEN and SYDVKM. V was trimmed by 8 bases and J by 6 bases, leaving 16 bases between them. The CDR3 loop reads CASGSGGPNGYTF. CDR3 bases: TGTGCCAGCGGGAGTGGGGGGCCAAATGGCTACACCTTC.

The chain carries TRBV11-3 and TRBJ2-7; no clear D gene. The CDR3 contains 11 residues. The germline V and J ends were trimmed by 0 bases and 6 bases, with 3 bases remaining between them. Germline CDR1 is SGHNT and CDR2 is YENEEA. The CDR3 coding sequence is TGTGCCAGCAGCTTAGACGGCGAGCAGTACTTC. Translating gives CASSLDGEQYF.

CDR3 protein: CASSPAGDPTSKTYEQYF. The CDR3 nucleotides are TGTGCCAGCAGCCCTGCCGGAGACCCGACTAGCAAAACCTACGAGCAGTACTTC. The chain is built from TRBV9 and TRBJ2-7, with 7 bases that match TRBD2. Per the germline V gene, CDR1 is SGDLS and CDR2 is YYNGEE. This CDR3 has 18 amino acids. Unmatched junction bases numbered 18, after V lost 4 bases and J lost 2 bases.